The 27 T cell receptor beta chains in this list originate from one sample, sequenced in a study of a mutant IDH1 vaccine in newly diagnosed glioma (dated by TCRdb to the early 2020s). Library prep was done by the immunoSEQ multiplex PCR assay. TCRdb limited this immuneACCESS table to in-frame rearrangements with V and J called. A share of clones is missing; checked studies link under half to unresolved V genes, and the rest is unexplained. For this sample the table gives about 92,000 clones, of which under 90% were detected only once. The ten biggest clones cover roughly 6.8% of the sample. According to the study, the label for this sample's time point signals: baseline, week 1 (first vaccination visit). The sample's treatment or condition label, in plain terms: pre-vaccination baseline after standard-of-care therapy. This specimen consisted of PBMCs, obtained from a glioma patient treated with radiotherapy, temozolomide or both. The receptors originated from a woman aged 45-65 years with glioma.

This rearrangement joins TRBV11-2 to TRBJ1-2; 8 positions agree with TRBD1. This CDR3 comprises 15 residues. The V segment lost 5 bases and the J segment 2 bases; nucleotides outside the gene matches: 7. Germline CDR1 is SGHAT and CDR2 is FQNNGV. CDR3 sequence reads: CASSPGGTGNYGYTF. DNA of the CDR3: TGTGCCAGCAGCCCCGGGGGGACAGGCAACTATGGCTACACCTTC.

The chain joins TRBV6-5 to TRBJ2-5; 8 bases are shared with TRBD1. The CDR3 consists of 14 residues. The V and J ends lost 5 bases and 4 bases, in that order; junction bases with no gene match: 6. Per the germline V gene, CDR1 is MNHEY and CDR2 is SVGAGI. CDR3: CASSEGQGLETQYF. As DNA, the CDR3 is TGTGCCAGCAGTGAAGGACAGGGCTTAGAGACCCAGTACTTC.

The V gene is TRBV27, the J gene TRBJ1-2, with TRBD1 matching 9 bases. This CDR3 spans 15 amino acids. Germline CDR1 is MNHEY and CDR2 is SMNVEV (reference sequence). V lost 3 bases, J lost 2 bases, and 4 bases stayed unmatched. This CDR3 is CASSFLGTGNYGYTF. The CDR3 DNA follows: TGTGCCAGCAGTTTCCTCGGGACAGGGAACTATGGCTACACCTTC.

The gene calls are TRBV6-1 and TRBJ2-7, with D hard to call. Germline V gives CDR1 MNHNS, CDR2 SASEGT. V lost 3 bases to trimming and J lost 0 bases, with 6 bases between them. The CDR3 has 13 residues. CDR3 DNA sequence: TGTGCCAGCAGTGAGCAGGCCTCCTACGAGCAGTACTTC. Protein product: CASSEQASYEQYF.

The chain employs TRBV28 and TRBJ1-2, with TRBD1 matching 8 bases. Germline V gives CDR1 MDHEN, CDR2 SYDVKM. The J segment lost 10 bases and the V segment lost 6 bases, leaving 7 bases of the junction unmatched. The CDR3 extends over 12 amino acids. The CDR3 DNA sequence: TGTGCCAGCAGCCCAGGACAGGGATCCTACACCTTC. Its translation is CASSPGQGSYTF.

The chain carries TRBV7-9 and TRBJ1-3, with D tentatively TRBD1 (5 bases). Trimming shortened V by 8 bases and J by 9 bases, and 23 bases separated the two germline ends. CDR3 length: 15 residues. The germline CDR1 and CDR2 sequences are SEHNR and FQNEAQ (reference sequence). The CDR3 DNA sequence: TGTGCCAGCGCTCCCCCGGGGGAGTGGCATTTCACCATATATTTT. The encoded protein is CASAPPGEWHFTIYF.

This clone was recorded a few times. The gene calls are TRBV10-3 and TRBJ1-1; tentatively, D is TRBD1 (6 bases). CDR1 ENHRY and CDR2 SYGVKD come from the germline V gene. V was pared by 6 bases and J by 2 bases, with 13 bases between. The CDR3 has 14 residues. The chain's CDR3 is CAIRLDRINTEAFF. The DNA of the CDR3 is TGTGCCATCAGGTTGGACAGAATCAACACTGAAGCTTTCTTT.

The chain couples TRBV30 to TRBJ2-5; TRBD1 agrees at 7 bases. The CDR3 is 13 amino acids. Germline assignment: CDR1 GTSNPN and CDR2 SVGIG (reference sequence). The trim removed 8 bases at V and 5 bases at J, leaving 11 bases unmatched. The CDR3 is CAANRGDRETQYF. CDR3 DNA sequence: TGTGCCGCCAACAGGGGAGACAGGGAGACCCAGTACTTC.

The V gene is TRBV27, the J gene TRBJ1-2; 7 bases are a match to TRBD1. Germline CDR1 MNHEY, CDR2 SMNVEV (reference sequence). V trimming: 5 bases; J trimming: 3 bases; junction bases outside the gene matches: 6. CDR3 size: 14 residues. The CDR3 coding sequence is TGTGCCAGCAGTCCCCTCGACAGGGACTATGGCTACACCTTC. Amino acid sequence: CASSPLDRDYGYTF.

The chain combines TRBV6-6 with TRBJ2-5; D perhaps matches TRBD2 (5 bases). CDR1 is MNHNY and CDR2 is SVGAGI in the germline V gene (reference sequence). The CDR3 covers 15 residues. V dropped 4 bases and J dropped 0 bases, with 12 bases sitting between them. The CDR3 DNA reads as TGTGCCAGCAGTTTTGGACGGACTTACCAAGAGACCCAGTACTTC. This gives the protein CASSFGRTYQETQYF.

This chain connects TRBV6-5 to TRBJ2-7; possible D gene TRBD1, 5 bases. This CDR3 spans 14 amino acids. Trimming removed 7 bases at V and 3 bases at J, with 16 bases between. Germline V gives CDR1 MNHEY, CDR2 SVGAGI. CDR3 sequence: CASIGRWGDYEQYF. CDR3 DNA sequence: TGTGCCAGCATAGGACGGTGGGGCGACTACGAGCAGTACTTC.

This chain links TRBV19 with TRBJ2-3; a weak D match, TRBD1 (5 bases). CDR3 length equals 14 residues. Trimming took 5 bases from V and 1 from J, leaving 10 bases between them. Germline V CDR1 and CDR2: LNHDA, SQIVND (reference sequence). The CDR3 loop is CASSWGRGTDTQYF. The CDR3 DNA follows: TGTGCCAGTAGTTGGGGCCGGGGCACAGATACGCAGTATTTT.

The V and J genes are TRBV10-3 and TRBJ1-6; unclear D gene. Germline V gene lookup returns CDR1 ENHRY and CDR2 SYGVKD. The CDR3 totals 16 residues. V was pared by 2 bases and J by 0 bases, with 8 bases between. For the CDR3, the DNA is TGTGCCATCAGTGAGCTGGGGAGCTCCTATAATTCACCCCTCCACTTT. Protein: CAISELGSSYNSPLHF.

The rearrangement joins TRBV6-1 to TRBJ1-2; 12 positions match TRBD1. CDR1 and CDR2 from the germline V gene are MNHNS and SASEGT. The trim removed 3 bases at V and 3 bases at J, leaving 2 bases unmatched. This CDR3 is 15 amino acids long. The CDR3 sequence is CASSDRDRGHYGYTF. CDR3 nucleotide sequence: TGTGCCAGCAGTGACCGGGACAGGGGGCACTATGGCTACACCTTC.

J is TRBJ1-3 and V is TRBV14, with D possibly being TRBD1 (5 bases). Trimming removed 3 bases from V and 4 bases from J, with 16 bases in between. The CDR3 totals 16 residues. The germline V gene encodes CDR1 SGHDN and CDR2 FVKESK. In DNA, the CDR3 is TGTGCCAGCAGCCATCCGACAGTAAACTACGGAAACACCATATATTTT. Translation: CASSHPTVNYGNTIYF.

This CDR3 reads CASSYSTKLNTEAFF. The CDR3, as DNA: TGTGCCAGCAGTTACTCGACAAAACTGAACACTGAAGCTTTCTTT. This chain links TRBV6-5 with TRBJ1-1; D is ambiguous. The CDR3 sequence is 15 residues long. V lost 0 bases to trimming and J lost 0 bases, with 8 bases between them. The germline gives CDR1 MNHEY, CDR2 SVGAGI.

The V call is TRBV7-2, the J call TRBJ1-1, with D maybe TRBD1 (5 bases). There are 17 residues in the CDR3. The ends were cut back, 5 bases at V and 1 base at J, with 20 bases in the middle. Germline loops: CDR1 SGHTA, CDR2 FQGNSA. Here the CDR3 reads CASSPVAGGTRNTEAFF. The CDR3 nucleotides read TGTGCCAGCAGCCCAGTAGCGGGGGGAACAAGGAACACTGAAGCTTTCTTT.

CDR3 region: CASTLGGHYTGELFF. The CDR3 coding sequence is TGCGCCAGCACTCTGGGGGGACACTACACCGGGGAGCTGTTTTTT. The chain couples TRBV5-1 to TRBJ2-2; D possibly matches TRBD1 or TRBD2 (6 bases each). This CDR3 contains 15 residues. The V gene's germline CDR1 is SGHRS and CDR2 YFSETQ. V dropped 6 bases and J dropped 3 bases, with 15 bases sitting between them.

The chain has TRBV7-7 and TRBJ2-1; TRBD2 agrees at 8 bases. Germline V gene sequence: CDR1 SSHAT, CDR2 FNYEAQ (reference sequence). Losses at the gene ends were 5 bases for V and 2 bases for J; bases not matched to a gene: 5. The CDR3 covers 15 residues. The CDR3 DNA sequence: TGTGCCAGCAGCCCCAGCGGGGGTCCCTACAATGAGCAGTTCTTC. Protein sequence: CASSPSGGPYNEQFF.

The rearrangement uses TRBV29-1 and TRBJ2-5; D not certain. The germline CDR1 and CDR2 sequences are SQVTM and ANQGSEA. The CDR3 is 12 residues long. The CDR3 bases are TGCACCCTGGGCAGTGGGCGAGAGACCCAGTACTTC. Its translation is CTLGSGRETQYF.

The gene calls are TRBV7-5 and TRBJ2-7; the table names TRBD1, a call not compared with the DNA. TRBV7-5 has pseudogene status. CDR3 size: 12 residues. The CDR3 region has the DNA TGTGCCAGAACTAACAGGGGCCCGATAAAGTACTTC. Translation: CARTNRGPIKYF.

The chain couples TRBV27 to TRBJ2-7, with 15 bases that match TRBD2. The CDR3 is 18 residues long. Trimming removed 3 bases from V and 0 bases from J; junction bases left unmatched: 6. CDR1 is MNHEY, CDR2 SMNVEV, per germline (reference sequence). In DNA form, the CDR3 reads TGTGCCAGCAGTTTCTTCCGGACTAGCGGGGGGGCCTCCTACGAGCAGTACTTC. Residues: CASSFFRTSGGASYEQYF.

The chain employs TRBV19 and TRBJ1-5, with D perhaps matching TRBD1 (5 bases). CDR1 LNHDA and CDR2 SQIVND come from the germline V gene (reference sequence). Trimming stripped 3 bases from V and 2 bases from J, with 17 bases between. CDR3 size: 17 residues. The CDR3 reads CASSIGGGTLGNQPQHF. CDR3 coding DNA: TGTGCCAGTAGTATCGGGGGTGGGACGTTGGGCAATCAGCCCCAGCATTTT.

This clone appeared once. This chain uses TRBV2 with TRBJ2-2; D is perhaps TRBD2 (6 bases). The CDR3 spans 15 residues. Trimming stripped 6 bases from V and 3 bases from J, with 14 bases between. Germline CDR1 reads SNHLY; CDR2 reads FYNNEI. The CDR3 DNA reads as TGTGCCAGCAGAGCCTGGACGGGGGACACCGGGGAGCTGTTTTTT. It translates to CASRAWTGDTGELFF.

This clone was counted only a few times. The rearrangement joins TRBV30 to TRBJ1-1, with a possible D match to TRBD1 (6 bases). Looked up from germline, CDR1 is GTSNPN and CDR2 is SVGIG (reference sequence). Trimming left V 0 bases short and J 4 bases short, with 9 bases between. The CDR3 length is 13 residues. The CDR3 DNA sequence: TGTGCCTGGAGTGTACAGACAGGCACTGAAGCTTTCTTT. It encodes CAWSVQTGTEAFF.

The rearrangement uses TRBV7-2 and TRBJ1-5; no firm D call. The CDR3 runs to 15 residues. The germline V gene encodes CDR1 SGHTA and CDR2 FQGNSA. Trimming pared 5 bases from V and 0 bases from J, leaving 11 bases between. The CDR3 loop is CASSPDGYSNQPQHF. The CDR3 bases are TGTGCCAGCAGCCCGGACGGATATAGCAATCAGCCCCAGCATTTT. The entire variable domain, with the rest obtained from reference TRBV7-2 and TRBJ1-5, is as follows: GAGVSQSPSNKVTEKGKDVELRCDPISGHTALYWYRQSLGQGLEFLIYFQGNSAPDKSGLPSDRFSAERTGGSVSTLTIQRTQQEDSAVYLCASSPDGYSNQPQHFGDGTRLSIL.

The rearrangement uses TRBV19 and TRBJ2-7, with a weak D call TRBD2 (6 bases). This CDR3 has 14 amino acids. Germline V gene sequence: CDR1 LNHDA, CDR2 SQIVND (reference sequence). V was trimmed by 7 bases and J by 1 base, leaving 14 bases between them. Here the CDR3 DNA reads TGTGCCAGTATCTCTGGGGGGAAATCCTACGAGCAGTACTTC. Translating gives CASISGGKSYEQYF.